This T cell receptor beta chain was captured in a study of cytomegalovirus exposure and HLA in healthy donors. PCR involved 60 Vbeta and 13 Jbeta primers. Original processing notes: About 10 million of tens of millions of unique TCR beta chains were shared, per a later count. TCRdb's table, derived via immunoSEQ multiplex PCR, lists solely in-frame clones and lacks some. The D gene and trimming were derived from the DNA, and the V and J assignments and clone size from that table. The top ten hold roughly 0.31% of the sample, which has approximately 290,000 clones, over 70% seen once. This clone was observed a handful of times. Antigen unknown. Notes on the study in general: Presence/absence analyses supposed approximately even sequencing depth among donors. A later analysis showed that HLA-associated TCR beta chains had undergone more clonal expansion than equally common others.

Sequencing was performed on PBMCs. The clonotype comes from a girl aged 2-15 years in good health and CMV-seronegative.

CDR3 DNA sequence: TGTGCCATCAGTACCCAGTTGTTAGGGGGTAGGGGATGGTCCCCTGAAGCTTTCTTT. This codes for CAISTQLLGGRGWSPEAFF. The chain combines TRBV10-3 with TRBJ1-1, with D possibly matching TRBD1 (6 bases). The CDR3 sequence is 19 residues long. CDR1 is ENHRY and CDR2 is SYGVKD in the germline V gene. V was shortened by 5 bases and J by 6 bases, with 31 bases between the two germline ends.